This is a list of T cell receptor beta chains from one sample in a study of T cell repertoires in ileal Crohn's disease. Generated by immunoSEQ multiplex PCR, the TCRdb table keeps only in-frame clones and is missing some. The sample comprises about 10,000 clones, about 76% of which are singletons, and 4% to 5.5% rests with the top ten. Sequenced input: ileal tissue. All receptors derive from an adult with Crohn's disease. Each CDR3 is given with its conserved first and last residue. The order of the fields is CDR3 length, clone size, V gene, D gene, CDR3 protein. D genes are given only for firm matches. Some rows have no size entry. The others give once, few or many, or a class for an expanded clone.

>16|-|TRBV25-1|-
CASSESPGGPTDTQYF
>14|-|TRBV7-6|TRBD2
CASSLARGTYEQYF
>16|-|TRBV5-1|TRBD1
CASSPGQSSTADTQYF
>15|few|TRBV10-3|-
CAISDTSGVGTEAFF
>14|once|TRBV29-1|TRBD1
CSVSPRQGFSGYTF
>15|-|TRBV19|-
CASSIRFGGQETQYF
>12|-|TRBV6-1|-
CASTDDGSRAFF
>16|-|TRBV11-1|-
CASSLVPGGGTGELFF
>13|few|TRBV6-1|TRBD1
CASIESGGYGYTF
>14|once|TRBV7-2|-
CASSAEPSTGELFF
>15|few|TRBV18|-
CASSLGHRVFDEQYF
>16|-|TRBV7-2|TRBD1
CASTGQGRGVGEKLFF
>14|-|TRBV5-6|-
CASSLGDKSYGYTF
>14|-|TRBV10-3|TRBD1
CAMSGTGLTGELFF
>14|-|TRBV6-5|TRBD1
CASRETGVISKAFF
>13|-|TRBV29-1|TRBD1
CSVAGTVEIAQYF
>17|-|TRBV5-8|TRBD2
CASSLGRGLAGRETQYF
>15|-|TRBV7-2|TRBD1
CASSLGLTGGNEQFF
>13|once|TRBV14|TRBD1
CASSQADRTRQFF
>16|-|TRBV18|-
CASSPRISDNSYEQYF
>17|few|TRBV4-3|TRBD1
CASSPSLKGAFGNTIYF
>13|-|TRBV29-1|-
CSVEGQAGYGYTF
>17|-|TRBV5-4|TRBD1
CASSLAQGVRGYTEAFF
>14|-|TRBV9|-
CASSVGSSTGELFF
>15|-|TRBV7-3|TRBD1
CASSLFPGGNSPLHF
>17|few|TRBV6-1|-
CASSEYIIRRMNTEAFF
>15|-|TRBV7-8|-
CASSPTVLGLDGYTF
>16|-|TRBV11-2|TRBD2
CASSPRGTSGEETQYF